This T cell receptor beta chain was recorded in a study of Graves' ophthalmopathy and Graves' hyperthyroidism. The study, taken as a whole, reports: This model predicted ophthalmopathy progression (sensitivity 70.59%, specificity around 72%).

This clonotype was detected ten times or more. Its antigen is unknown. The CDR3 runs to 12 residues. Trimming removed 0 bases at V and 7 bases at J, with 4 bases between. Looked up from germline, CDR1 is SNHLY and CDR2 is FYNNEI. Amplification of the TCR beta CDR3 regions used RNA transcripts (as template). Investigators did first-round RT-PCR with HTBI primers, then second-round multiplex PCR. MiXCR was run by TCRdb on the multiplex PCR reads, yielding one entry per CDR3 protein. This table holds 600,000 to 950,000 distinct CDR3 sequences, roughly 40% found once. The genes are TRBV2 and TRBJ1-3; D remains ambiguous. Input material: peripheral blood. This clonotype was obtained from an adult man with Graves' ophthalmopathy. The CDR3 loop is CASSEAGNTIYF. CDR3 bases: TGTGCCAGCAGTGAAGCCGGGAACACCATATATTTT. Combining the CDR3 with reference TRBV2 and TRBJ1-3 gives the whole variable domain EPEVTQTPSHQVTQMGQEVILRCVPISNHLYFYWYRQILGQKVEFLVSFYNNEISEKSEIFDDQFSVERPDGSNFTLKIRSTKLEDSAMYFCASSEAGNTIYFGEGSWLTVV.